The clone carrying this TCR beta chain has a handful of counts. Its cognate antigen is unknown. With V trimmed by 4 bases and J by 5 bases, 17 bases remained unmatched. There are 19 residues in the CDR3. Per the germline V gene, CDR1 is SEHNR and CDR2 is FQNEAQ (reference sequence). This entry belongs to a study of T-cell memory formation after mild COVID-19. Findings and caveats of the study: Cross-reactive memory appears to have joined, as suggested by some responding clones showing up in pre-infection memory.

TCRdb recomputed calls from the 5' RACE reads with MiXCR, one row per CDR3 protein. Of around 450,000 distinct CDR3 sequences in the sample, 20% to 25% were seen once. Material: PBMCs or a T cell subset sorted from them (not recorded which). This receptor was obtained from an adult woman who had mild COVID-19 (a few samples of this study predate the infection). Cell type and time point are not known. The chain has TRBV7-9 and TRBJ2-1; 10 bases are shared with TRBD1. The CDR3 spells CASSSRARIGTGDNNEQFF. DNA for the CDR3: TGTGCCAGCAGCTCTAGGGCCCGAATCGGGACAGGGGATAACAATGAGCAGTTCTTC.